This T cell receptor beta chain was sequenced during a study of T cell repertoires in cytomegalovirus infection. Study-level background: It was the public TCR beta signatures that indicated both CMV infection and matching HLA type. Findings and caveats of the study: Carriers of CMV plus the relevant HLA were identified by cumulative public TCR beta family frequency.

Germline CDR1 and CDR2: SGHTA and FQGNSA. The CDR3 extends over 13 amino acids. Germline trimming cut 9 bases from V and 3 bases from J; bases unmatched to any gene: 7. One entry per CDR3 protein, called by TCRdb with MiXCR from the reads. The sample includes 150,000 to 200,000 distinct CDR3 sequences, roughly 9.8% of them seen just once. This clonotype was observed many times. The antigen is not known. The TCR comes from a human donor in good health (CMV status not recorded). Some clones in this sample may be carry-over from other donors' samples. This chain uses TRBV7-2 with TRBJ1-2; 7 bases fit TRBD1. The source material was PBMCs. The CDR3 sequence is CASVSDRYYGYTF. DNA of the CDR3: TGTGCCAGTGTATCGGACAGGTACTATGGCTACACCTTC.